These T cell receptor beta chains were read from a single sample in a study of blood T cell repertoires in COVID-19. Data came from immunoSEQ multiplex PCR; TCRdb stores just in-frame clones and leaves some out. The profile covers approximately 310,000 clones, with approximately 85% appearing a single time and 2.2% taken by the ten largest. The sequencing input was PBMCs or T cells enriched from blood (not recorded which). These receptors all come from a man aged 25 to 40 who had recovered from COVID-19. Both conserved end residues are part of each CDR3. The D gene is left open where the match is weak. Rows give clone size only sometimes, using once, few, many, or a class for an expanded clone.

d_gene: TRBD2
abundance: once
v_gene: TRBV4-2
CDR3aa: CASSQVSGGGGNTQYF

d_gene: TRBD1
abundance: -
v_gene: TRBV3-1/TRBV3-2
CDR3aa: CASSQAGTGGNQPQHF

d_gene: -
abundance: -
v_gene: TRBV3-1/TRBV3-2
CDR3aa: CASSPQAVTGIIVADTQYF

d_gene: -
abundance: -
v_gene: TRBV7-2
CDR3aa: CASSLIQGSEQYF

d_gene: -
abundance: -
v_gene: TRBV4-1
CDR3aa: CASSLFGDPNQPQHF

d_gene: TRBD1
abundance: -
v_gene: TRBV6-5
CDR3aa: CASSLDREIRYGYTF

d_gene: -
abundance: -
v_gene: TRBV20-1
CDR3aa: CSALNYGYTF

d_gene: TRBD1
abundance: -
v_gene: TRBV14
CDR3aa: CASSHDGQGYGYTF

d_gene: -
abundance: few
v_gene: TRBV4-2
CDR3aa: CASSQARNGNQPQHF

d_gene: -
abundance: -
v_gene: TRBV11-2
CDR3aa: CASSLGEYGYTF

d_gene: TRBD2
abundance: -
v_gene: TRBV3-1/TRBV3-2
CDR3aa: CASSLGTSGGRSTDTQYF

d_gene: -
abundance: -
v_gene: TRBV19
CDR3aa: CASIGQMNTGELFF

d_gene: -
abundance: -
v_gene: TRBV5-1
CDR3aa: CASSQGEFWETQYF

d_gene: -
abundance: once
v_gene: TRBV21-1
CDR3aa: CASRSGQSTDTQYF

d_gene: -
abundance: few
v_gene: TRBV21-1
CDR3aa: CASVPGTGQKKLFF

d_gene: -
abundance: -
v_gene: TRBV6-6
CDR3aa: CASSYNYRVAFF

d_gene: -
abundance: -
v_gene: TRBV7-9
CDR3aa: CASSLGRQGLTEAFF

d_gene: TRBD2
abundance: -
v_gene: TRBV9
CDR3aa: CASSVSGGAAGELFF

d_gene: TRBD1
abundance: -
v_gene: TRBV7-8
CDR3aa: CASSSSGTGDENQYF

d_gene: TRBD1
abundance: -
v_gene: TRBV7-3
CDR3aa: CASSLGQGAGTEAFF

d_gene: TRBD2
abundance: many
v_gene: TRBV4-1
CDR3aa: CASSQDLNRGAGVRETQYF

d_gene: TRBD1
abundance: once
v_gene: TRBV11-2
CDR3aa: CATESRGNYGYTF

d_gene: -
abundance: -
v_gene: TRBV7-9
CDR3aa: CASSSWTVNTEAFF

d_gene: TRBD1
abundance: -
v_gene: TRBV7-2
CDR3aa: CASSLGQGRSSPLHF